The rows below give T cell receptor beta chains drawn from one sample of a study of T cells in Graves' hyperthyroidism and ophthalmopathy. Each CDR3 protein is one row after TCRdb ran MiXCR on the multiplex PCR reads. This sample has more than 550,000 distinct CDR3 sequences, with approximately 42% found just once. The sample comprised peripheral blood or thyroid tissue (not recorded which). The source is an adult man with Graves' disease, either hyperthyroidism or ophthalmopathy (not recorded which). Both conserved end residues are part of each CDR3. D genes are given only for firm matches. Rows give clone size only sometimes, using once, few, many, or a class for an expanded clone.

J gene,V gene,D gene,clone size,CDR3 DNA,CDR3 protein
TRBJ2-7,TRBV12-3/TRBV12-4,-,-,TGTGCCAGCAGTTTTAGCCGGGCTTACTCCTACGAGCAGTACTTC,CASSFSRAYSYEQYF
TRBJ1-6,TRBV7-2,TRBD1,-,TGTGCCAGCAGCCTCGACAGGGGTGACTATAATTCACCCCTCCACTTT,CASSLDRGDYNSPLHF
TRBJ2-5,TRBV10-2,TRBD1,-,TGCGCCAGCAGGGAGGGACAGGGGGCCGCAGAGACCCAGTACTTC,CASREGQGAAETQYF
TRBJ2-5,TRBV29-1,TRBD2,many,TGCAGCGTTTCCGTGGCTAGCGGGAGGGAGACCCAGTACTTC,CSVSVASGRETQYF
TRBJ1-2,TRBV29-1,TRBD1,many,TGCAGCGTTGAAGGGGGGGATTGGACAGGGCCATATGGCTACACCTTC,CSVEGGDWTGPYGYTF
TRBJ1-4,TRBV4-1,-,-,TGCGCCAGCAGCCAAGAAGGACAGCCTAATGAAAAACTGTTTTTT,CASSQEGQPNEKLFF
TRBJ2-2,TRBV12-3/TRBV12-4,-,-,TGTGCCAGCAGTGAGGTTGAGGGGACCGGGGAGCTGTTTTTT,CASSEVEGTGELFF
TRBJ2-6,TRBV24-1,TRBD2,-,TGTGCCACCAGTGATTTAGCGGGAGGGGGCTATGGGGCCAACGTCCTGACTTTC,CATSDLAGGGYGANVLTF
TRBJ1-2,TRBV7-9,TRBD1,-,TGCGCCAGCAGCCAAGATCTCGCGGACAGGGGAGGTGGCTACACCTTC,CASSQDLADRGGGYTF
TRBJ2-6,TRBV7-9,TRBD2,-,TGTGCCAGCAGCTTAGCACTAGCGGGGGCCAACGTCCTGACTTTC,CASSLALAGANVLTF
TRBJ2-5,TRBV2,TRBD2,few,TGTGCCAGCAGTGAAAAGACTAGCATGTACCAAGAGACCCAGTACTTC,CASSEKTSMYQETQYF
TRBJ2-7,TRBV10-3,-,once,TGTGCCATCAGTGAGTCAAAGGGTCCCTACTACGAGCAGTACTTC,CAISESKGPYYEQYF
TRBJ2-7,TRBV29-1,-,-,TGCAGCGTTGAGGTCAGGGCGAACGAGCAGTACTTC,CSVEVRANEQYF
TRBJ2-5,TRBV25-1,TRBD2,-,TGTGCCAGCAGCCTCCCCGCACAGCGGGAGGGGTACCGAGAGACCCAGTACTTC,CASSLPAQREGYRETQYF
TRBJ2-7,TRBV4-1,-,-,TGCGCCAGCAGCCTTATTAAGTCCTACGAGCAGTACTTC,CASSLIKSYEQYF
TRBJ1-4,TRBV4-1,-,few,TGCGCCAGCAGCCAGGGGACTGAAAAACTGTTTTTT,CASSQGTEKLFF
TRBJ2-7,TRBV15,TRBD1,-,TGTGCCACCAGCAGAGCCGTCGGGACAGGGGTAGGCGAGCAGTACTTC,CATSRAVGTGVGEQYF
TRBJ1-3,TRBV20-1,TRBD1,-,TGCAGTGCTAGACAGCCGGGACAGGGGGCAAACACCATATATTTT,CSARQPGQGANTIYF
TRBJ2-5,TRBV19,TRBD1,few,TGTGCCAGTAGTATTCCCGGACAGGGCGTCAAGTACTTC,CASSIPGQGVKYF
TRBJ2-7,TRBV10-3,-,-,TGTGCCATCAGGCGGTTCCGGGCCGACGGATCCTACGAGCAGTACTTC,CAIRRFRADGSYEQYF
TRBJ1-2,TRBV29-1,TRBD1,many,TGCAGCGTCGTAATGACAGGGTTACTTGGCTACACCTTC,CSVVMTGLLGYTF
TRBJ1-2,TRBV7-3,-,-,TGTGCCAGCAGTGAACGGGGGGATGGCTACACCTTC,CASSERGDGYTF
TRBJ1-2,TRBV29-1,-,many,TGCAGCGTTGAAAAAGGCACAGGGAAGAATGGCTACACCTTC,CSVEKGTGKNGYTF
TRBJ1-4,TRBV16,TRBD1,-,TGTGCCAGCAGCCGAATGCGGACAGGTCCAACTAATGAAAAACTGTTTTTT,CASSRMRTGPTNEKLFF
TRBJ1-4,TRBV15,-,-,TGTGCCACCAGCAGAGGGGACACGAGGGGGGTGGGCGAAAAACTGTTTTTT,CATSRGDTRGVGEKLFF
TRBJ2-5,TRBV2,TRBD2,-,TGTGCCAGCAGTGAAAATCTCGGGGGGGTGGGCTTC,CASSENLGGVGF
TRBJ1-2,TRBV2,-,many,TGTGCCAGCAGTGACCCCGGGACAAGGAACACCTTC,CASSDPGTRNTF
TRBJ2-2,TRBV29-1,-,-,TGCAGCGCGTCGCAGGGTTCCGGGGAGCTGTTTTTT,CSASQGSGELFF
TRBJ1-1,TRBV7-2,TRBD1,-,TGTGCCAGCAGCTTAGAGGAGGCAGGGGGAAACACTGAAGCTTTCTTT,CASSLEEAGGNTEAFF
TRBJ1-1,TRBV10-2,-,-,TGCGCCAGCAGTGAGTCTCGAGCCGATGATTTAAACACTGAAGCTTTCTTT,CASSESRADDLNTEAFF
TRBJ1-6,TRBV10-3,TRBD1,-,TGTGCCATCAATGACAGGGTTGGGGATTCACCCCTCCACTTT,CAINDRVGDSPLHF
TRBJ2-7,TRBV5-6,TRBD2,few,TGTGCCAGCAGCTTAGCTAGCGGGAGAGTCTTTCAGTACGAGCAGTACTTC,CASSLASGRVFQYEQYF
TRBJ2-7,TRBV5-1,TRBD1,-,TGCGCCAGCAGCTTGGGACAGGGATCGATGTACGAGCAGTACTTC,CASSLGQGSMYEQYF
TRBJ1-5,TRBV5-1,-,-,TGCGCCAGCAGCTTATCAGGGAAAGGGTTCAATCAGCCCCAGCATTTT,CASSLSGKGFNQPQHF
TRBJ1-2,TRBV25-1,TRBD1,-,TGTGCCAGCAGCGTTGACCGCGACAGGGATGAAGGCTACACCTTC,CASSVDRDRDEGYTF
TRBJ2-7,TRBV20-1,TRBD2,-,TGCAGTGCTTTGACATGGGGCAGCGGGAGAAGGAATGAGCAGTACTTC,CSALTWGSGRRNEQYF
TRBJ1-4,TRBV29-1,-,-,TGCAGCGTTGAGAGAAGGGACGAAAAACTGTTTTTT,CSVERRDEKLFF
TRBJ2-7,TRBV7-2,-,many,TGTGCCAGCAGCTTCGTCAAGGGATCCTACGAGCAGTACTTC,CASSFVKGSYEQYF
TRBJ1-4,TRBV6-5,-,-,TGTGCCAGCAGTACCACGAACAGGGCGTCAACTAATGAAAAACTGTTTTTT,CASSTTNRASTNEKLFF